This TCR beta chain comes out of a study of identical twins (dated by TCRdb to 2016 to 2017). At the level of the whole study: To test whether fetal clonotypes persist, this study deep-sequenced TCR alpha and beta repertoires from monozygotic twins, from unrelated adults of various ages, and from cord blood. Replicate twin experiments were performed at different times using different library preparation protocols to rule out contamination.

All donors were healthy Caucasians. The library was built by means of 5' RACE. Sequencer: Illumina HiSeq 2000. Template switching added a universal primer binding site, and the final cDNA carried a unique molecular identifier that allowed TCR cDNA molecules to be counted accurately. Specific primers in the conserved constant-segment region were used to synthesize first-strand cDNA for the TCR alpha and beta chains. To control for contamination, every cDNA library carried two barcodes: a SMART-Mk sample barcode plus Illumina barcodes. TruSeq adapter sequences and Illumina sample barcodes were added in two successive PCR steps. The Illumina HiSeq platform was used with custom primers to sequence TCR alpha and beta cDNA libraries. Processing in the source paper ran as follows. Raw reads were processed with MiGEC to extract unique molecular identifiers, and MiXCR was used to determine CDR3 positions. Recombination models were inferred per individual with the repgenHMM and IGoR tools using an EM algorithm. Shared clonotypes were analyzed with the tcR package in R, and sharing was normalized by the product of cloneset sizes. To study raw recombination without the effects of thymic and clonal selection, out-of-frame nonproductive sequences were analyzed. TCRdb redid the processing of the public reads, applying fastp at Q25 and MiXCR, and retained in-frame beta chains. Each CDR3 protein gets just one entry, which takes the most common genes and DNA from the rows behind it. The V and J calls and clone size are TCRdb's, not the authors'. This sample holds 1.5 million to 2 million distinct CDR3 sequences; under 35% were observed only once. The ten largest clones capture approximately 0.25% of the sample.

On the study overall, not on this receptor specifically: Because the same donors could not be followed over many years, conclusions were based on cross-sectional statistical analysis. Compared with coincidental sharing between unrelated individuals, out-of-frame TCR alpha sequences shared between twins had an excess of sequences with low generation probability. Invariant T cells such as MAIT and iNKT could partly confound zero-insertion analyses, though diverse VJ usage argued against this for most clonotypes. Recombination models systematically underestimated out-of-frame TCR alpha sharing in monozygotic twins but agreed with sharing between unrelated individuals. Abundant cord blood beta clonotypes carried fewer insertions; young adult naive repertoires showed a weaker similar trend, while memory repertoires showed none. A weaker excess of twin sharing was found in beta out-of-frame sequences because the signal-to-noise ratio was lowered by fewer shared sequences.

This clonotype came up many times. There is no known antigen for this receptor. Base-call qualities are not available, and no considerably larger clone is one nucleotide away. Counted from cysteine to phenylalanine, this CDR3 has 14 amino acids. The kept DNA is CDR3 alone, 42 bases in frame from the first base. Trimming leaves V shorter by 8 bases and J shorter by 4 bases, with the junction holding 3 bases beyond the gene matches. Sequences SNHLY (CDR1) and FYNNEI (CDR2) are obtained from the germline V gene. The sequence joins TRBV2 to TRBJ2-1; 12 nucleotides in the junction match TRBD2. This receptor was obtained from a newborn girl in good health. The sample was cord blood. The DNA sequence is as follows: TGTGCCAGCCCAGGGACTAGCGGGTACAATGAGCAGTTCTTC. Translated, it reads CASPGTSGYNEQFF.